The clone carrying this T cell receptor (beta chain) was seen many times. TCR beta CDR3 region amplification was performed from RNA transcripts. In the first-round RT-PCR of the TCR CDR3, the HTBI primer set was used. TCRdb fed the multiplex PCR reads into MiXCR, producing one record per CDR3 protein. The table lists 490,000 or so distinct CDR3 sequences, under 25% of them singletons. Clinical Activity Scores of at least 3, NOSPECS grades of at least 4 and durations under 3 months characterized ophthalmopathy patients. The data derive from a study of T cells in Graves' hyperthyroidism and ophthalmopathy. The length of the CDR3 is 13 residues. J lost 5 bases, V lost 6 bases, and 7 bases had no gene match.

The V and J genes are TRBV12-3 or TRBV12-4 and TRBJ2-7; TRBD1 agrees at 7 bases. This TCR came from an older woman with Graves' ophthalmopathy. Sequences were obtained from blood. The CDR3, as DNA: TGTGCCAGCAGGGCCCACAGGGGACACGAGCAGTACTTC. Its protein product is CASRAHRGHEQYF.